Below are 6 T cell receptor beta chains sequenced from a single sample in a study of vaccination and CD4 T cells after COVID-19. Sequencing of the DNA from cultured CD4+ T cells was carried out with the Oncomine TCR Beta short-read assay. TCRdb reprocessed the PCR reads via MiXCR and lists one record per CDR3 protein. The table includes roughly 19,000 distinct CDR3 sequences, under 50% detected once. Antigens of these TCRs are unknown. The treatment here: roughly ten-day PBMC culture with coronavirus spike peptide pools or control peptides (ViraFEST assay). Sample: CD4+ T cells from blood, cultured in vitro, taken after SARS-CoV-2 vaccination. These receptor sequences come from a human donor who had recovered from COVID-19.

This clonotype occurred a few times. The chain combines TRBV7-2 with TRBJ2-2; D possibly corresponds to TRBD1 (6 bases). V was shortened by 5 bases and J by 4 bases, with 11 bases between the two germline ends. Germline V lookup: CDR1 SGHTA, CDR2 FQGNSA. The CDR3 contains 14 residues. The CDR3 bases are TGTGCCAGCAGCCCCGTGACAGGCACCGGGGAGCTGTTTTTT. Its protein product is CASSPVTGTGELFF.

The chain combines TRBV20-1 with TRBJ2-2; 8 bases align to TRBD2. The CDR3 extends over 15 amino acids. The J segment lost 6 bases and the V segment lost 1 base, leaving 7 bases of the junction unmatched. The germline V gene encodes CDR1 DFQATT and CDR2 SNEGSKA (reference sequence). CDR3 amino acids: CSARVYGGAAGELFF. The CDR3 DNA reads as TGCAGTGCTAGAGTCTACGGGGGGGCCGCCGGGGAGCTGTTTTTT.

This chain links TRBV7-9 with TRBJ2-7, with 9 nucleotides matching TRBD2. Unmatched junction bases numbered 9, after V lost 7 bases and J lost 2 bases. This CDR3 contains 15 residues. Germline CDR1 SEHNR, CDR2 FQNEAQ (reference sequence). In DNA, the CDR3 is TGTGCCAGCAACGCCAAGGGCGGGGGGGCCTACGAGCAGTACTTC. Translation gives CASNAKGGGAYEQYF.

This clonotype was counted a few times. The J gene is TRBJ1-2, the V gene TRBV19; D might be TRBD1 (6 bases). Germline loops: CDR1 LNHDA, CDR2 SQIVND (reference sequence). Trimming cost V 7 bases and J 8 bases, with 14 bases left between them. CDR3 length equals 12 residues. The CDR3 region is CASIGGAAGYTF. The CDR3 nucleotides are TGTGCCAGTATTGGGGGCGCGGCGGGCTACACCTTC.

The chain links TRBV20-1 to TRBJ2-5, with 11 bases identical to TRBD2. V gave up 6 bases and J gave up 4 bases; unmatched junction bases: 7. The CDR3 is 14 amino acids. Germline CDR1 DFQATT, CDR2 SNEGSKA (reference sequence). CDR3 nucleotide sequence: TGCAGTGCGGTACTAGCGGGAGTTCCAGAGACCCAGTACTTC. It is translated as CSAVLAGVPETQYF.

The chain's CDR3 is CAWSETSSNYGYTF. In DNA form, the CDR3 reads TGTGCCTGGAGTGAAACTAGTTCTAACTATGGCTACACCTTC. The V gene is TRBV30, the J gene TRBJ1-2; no clear D gene. The ends were cut back, 1 base at V and 0 bases at J, with 9 bases in the middle. CDR1 is GTSNPN and CDR2 is SVGIG in the germline V gene (reference sequence). The CDR3 length is 14 residues.